This TCR beta chain originates from a study of cytomegalovirus exposure and HLA in healthy donors. Per the germline V gene, CDR1 is SGHVS and CDR2 is FNYEAQ. The CDR3 runs 14 residues. Trimming left V 5 bases short and J 0 bases short, with 11 bases between. PCR amplification relied on 60 Vbeta primers (plus 13 Jbeta primers). Assay used: immunoSEQ multiplex PCR; TCRdb lists only in-frame clones, some missing. This sample has approximately 100,000 clones, with around 79% found just once. This sequence originates from a woman aged 40 to 55 in good health and CMV-seronegative. Sequencing input: PBMCs. V gene TRBV7-6 combines with J gene TRBJ2-7; no definite D call. CDR3 in DNA: TGTGCCAGCAGCGCTCGACTTAGCTCCTACGAGCAGTACTTC. It codes for CASSARLSSYEQYF.